The 17 T cell receptor beta chains given below trace back to one sample, sequenced in a study of blood T cells in healthy people across ages. Together with a sample-barcoded 5' primer, a J-beta primer mix was included in a second PCR lasting roughly 6 to 12 cycles. TCRdb ran MiXCR on the 5' RACE reads and lists one entry per CDR3 protein. The sample lists around 790,000 distinct CDR3 sequences; approximately 44% were seen once. The sequencing sample was made of blood. The receptor set was obtained from a man aged 60-69 years in good health.

The rearrangement links TRBV7-9 to TRBJ2-6; tentative D call: TRBD2 (5 bases). Germline V gene sequence: CDR1 SEHNR, CDR2 FQNEAQ (reference sequence). Trimming stripped 7 bases from V and 1 base from J, with 17 bases between. The CDR3 has 17 residues. The CDR3 protein is CASITGISGSGANVLTF. Written as DNA, the CDR3 is TGTGCCAGCATAACCGGGATCTCGGGTTCTGGGGCCAACGTCCTGACTTTC.

CDR3 loop: CASNKRQGIVTDTQYF. Written as DNA, the CDR3 is TGTGCCAGCAACAAGAGACAGGGAATCGTCACAGATACGCAGTATTTT. The rearrangement joins TRBV5-4 to TRBJ2-3; 7 bases line up with TRBD1. J gave up 2 bases and V 6 bases, and 12 bases lay outside the gene matches. Germline values: CDR1 SGHNT, CDR2 YYREEE (reference sequence). The CDR3 extends over 16 amino acids.

The rearrangement joins TRBV12-5 to TRBJ1-2, with 9 bases aligning to TRBD1. V lost 1 base to trimming and J lost 2 bases; unmatched junction nucleotides: 5. The germline V gene has CDR1 LGHNT and CDR2 FRNRAP. This CDR3 contains 16 residues. CDR3 DNA sequence: TGTGCTAGTGGTTTGGAGGGACAGGGAATCAACTATGGCTACACCTTC. Translated, it gives CASGLEGQGINYGYTF.

There are a few counts of this clonotype. The chain couples TRBV5-1 to TRBJ2-4, with D possibly matching TRBD2 (7 bases). The CDR3 is 14 residues long. Germline V gives CDR1 SGHRS, CDR2 YFSETQ. V was cut by 4 bases and J by 13 bases, with 21 bases left in between. CDR3 DNA: TGCGCCAGCAGCGTGAAACAGGGATCGCGGGAGCAGTACTTC. Amino acid sequence: CASSVKQGSREQYF.

Note on this clonotype: Germline and junction disagree at one end, which may indicate a read error. This chain connects TRBV4-3 to TRBJ2-7, with unresolved D. The V gene's germline CDR1 is LGHNA and CDR2 YSLEER. The CDR3 extends over 15 amino acids. The DNA of the CDR3 is TGCGCCAGCAGCCAAGATTTCTCTCCCTCCTACGAGCGGTACTTC. Amino acid sequence: CASSQDFSPSYERYF.

To note about this clonotype: Sequence at one end of the junction differs from germline and may be a read error. V is TRBV9 and J is TRBJ1-1; possibly TRBD1 for D (6 bases). This CDR3 has 15 residues. The V gene's germline CDR1 is SGDLS and CDR2 YYNGEE. The CDR3 coding sequence is TGTGCCAGTAGCGTAGTGCAGGGGATGAACACTGAAGCTTTCTTT. Protein product: CASSVVQGMNTEAFF.

This clonotype has a handful of counts. CDR3 DNA sequence: TGTGCCACCAGCACGTCAAGAAATCAAGAGACCCAGTACTTC. The encoded protein is CATSTSRNQETQYF. The chain has TRBV15 and TRBJ2-5, with D unclear. CDR1 and CDR2 (germline): LNHNV, YYDKDF (reference sequence). Trimming stripped 4 bases from V and 2 bases from J, with 11 bases between. This CDR3 comprises 14 residues.

In the case of this clonotype: Given a much more abundant clone one base away, this may be a read error. V and J are TRBV27 and TRBJ1-6, with 7 bases that match TRBD1. J gave up 8 bases and V 4 bases, and 5 bases lay outside the gene matches. The CDR3 totals 14 residues. Germline loops: CDR1 MNHEY, CDR2 SMNVEV (reference sequence). The CDR3 nucleotides are TGTGCCAGCAGTTGGGGCAGGGGGGATTCACCCCTCCACTTT. Translation gives CASSWGRGDSPLHF.

The table lists this clonotype with many counts. This sequence joins TRBV4-3 and TRBJ2-5; possible D gene TRBD2, 5 bases. CDR1 and CDR2 (germline): LGHNA, YSLEER. CDR3 length: 12 amino acids. Trimming removed 1 base from V and 5 bases from J, with 5 bases in between. As DNA, the CDR3 is TGCGCCAGCAGCCAAGGGGAGGAGACCCAGTACTTC. Translation: CASSQGEETQYF.

There are a few counts of this clonotype. The chain links TRBV4-3 to TRBJ2-1; 8 nucleotides match TRBD2. This CDR3 is built from 15 residues. Germline assignment: CDR1 LGHNA and CDR2 YSLEER. V was pared by 1 base and J by 6 bases, with 5 bases of the junction left unmatched. The CDR3 is CASSQGGTSLNEQFF. Written as DNA, the CDR3 is TGCGCCAGCAGCCAAGGGGGGACTAGTCTCAATGAGCAGTTCTTC.

The chain links TRBV5-1 to TRBJ2-5; 13 nucleotides align to TRBD2. The CDR3 is 16 residues long. Germline CDR1 and CDR2: SGHRS and YFSETQ. After removal of 4 bases from V and 2 bases from J, the junction contained 5 bases not matched to a gene. CDR3 DNA sequence: TGCGCCAGCAGCCCCGGGACTAGCGGGGCACAAGAGACCCAGTACTTC. It yields the protein CASSPGTSGAQETQYF. Drawing the rest from reference TRBV5-1 and TRBJ2-5, the complete variable domain is KAGVTQTPRYLIKTRGQQVTLSCSPISGHRSVSWYQQTPGQGLQFLFEYFSETQRNKGNFPGRFSGRQFSNSRSEMNVSTLELGDSALYLCASSPGTSGAQETQYFGPGTRLLVL.

The chain couples TRBV6-2 or TRBV6-3 to TRBJ2-3; D possibly corresponds to TRBD1 (6 bases). This CDR3 comprises 16 residues. The V gene lost 4 bases and the J gene lost 4 bases, with 18 bases spanning the gap. CDR1 and CDR2 from the germline V gene are MNHEY and SVGEGT. The CDR3 loop reads CASSSSSRGGSDTQYF. CDR3 sequence (DNA): TGTGCCAGCAGTTCATCTTCGCGAGGGGGATCAGATACGCAGTATTTT.

This sequence joins TRBV7-9 and TRBJ1-1, with 7 bases that match TRBD1. The trim removed 6 bases at V and 8 bases at J, leaving 9 bases unmatched. Germline V gene lookup returns CDR1 SEHNR and CDR2 FQNEAQ (reference sequence). This CDR3 contains 13 residues. The CDR3 loop is CASRTDREREAFF. The CDR3 region has the DNA TGTGCCAGCAGAACCGACAGGGAACGGGAAGCTTTCTTT.

The J gene is TRBJ2-2, the V gene TRBV28; D call uncertain. The CDR3 sequence is 13 residues long. The germline CDR1 and CDR2 sequences are MDHEN and SYDVKM. V lost 7 bases to trimming and J lost 0 bases, with 6 bases between them. CDR3: CASTSPNTGELFF. The CDR3 nucleotides are TGTGCCAGCACCTCGCCGAACACCGGGGAGCTGTTTTTT.

This sequence joins TRBV12-3 or TRBV12-4 and TRBJ2-7; 8 nucleotides agree with TRBD1. This CDR3 region has 15 residues. V lost 7 bases and J lost 3; bases outside the gene matches: 11. The CDR3 loop is CASKSGGTGSYEQYF. DNA for the CDR3: TGTGCCAGCAAATCAGGGGGGACAGGCAGCTACGAGCAGTACTTC.

This chain connects TRBV5-1 to TRBJ2-6; 7 nucleotides line up with TRBD1. Looked up from germline, CDR1 is SGHRS and CDR2 is YFSETQ. CDR3 size: 16 residues. The J segment lost 0 bases and the V segment lost 4 bases, leaving 4 bases of the junction unmatched. The CDR3 is CASSTDRASGANVLTF. The CDR3, as DNA: TGCGCCAGCAGCACCGACAGGGCCTCTGGGGCCAACGTCCTGACTTTC.

The rearrangement links TRBV3-1 to TRBJ2-1, with D perhaps assigned TRBD1 or TRBD2 (5 bases each). V was cut by 11 bases and J by 0 bases, with 17 bases left in between. The germline CDR1 and CDR2 sequences are LGHDT and YNNKEL (reference sequence). The CDR3 has 15 residues. The CDR3 coding sequence is TGTGCCTCTGGGGGTCGGGGAAACTCCTACAATGAGCAGTTCTTC. This encodes CASGGRGNSYNEQFF.